Below are 20 T cell receptor beta chains sequenced from a single sample in a study of cytomegalovirus exposure and HLA in healthy donors. In the PCR, 60 Vbeta and 13 Jbeta primers were used. The assay was immunoSEQ multiplex PCR, and TCRdb's table has in-frame clones only and misses some. The table records fewer than 200,000 clones, approximately 85% of them present only once. Sequenced: PBMCs. These receptors were taken from a girl aged 2-9 years in good health and CMV-seropositive.

The DNA for the CDR3 is TGTGCCAGCAGCCCCGGAGCTAGCGGGGTATACAATGAGCAGTTCTTC. It codes for CASSPGASGVYNEQFF. The gene calls are TRBV9 and TRBJ2-1; 9 bases are a match to TRBD2. CDR3 length: 16 amino acids. Germline CDR1 reads SGDLS; CDR2 reads YYNGEE. V lost 4 bases to trimming and J lost 4 bases; unmatched junction nucleotides: 9.

Sample share makes this clone medium-sized. This chain joins TRBV2 and TRBJ1-3; no clear D. Germline-derived CDR1 and CDR2 are SNHLY and FYNNEI. V was trimmed by 8 bases and J by 2 bases, leaving 16 bases between them. This CDR3 comprises 15 residues. CDR3 amino acids: CASGREGYTGNTIYF. In DNA, the CDR3 is TGTGCCAGCGGAAGGGAGGGATATACTGGAAACACCATATATTTT. Full variable domain (outside the CDR3, taken from reference TRBV2 and TRBJ1-3): EPEVTQTPSHQVTQMGQEVILRCVPISNHLYFYWYRQILGQKVEFLVSFYNNEISEKSEIFDDQFSVERPDGSNFTLKIRSTKLEDSAMYFCASGREGYTGNTIYFGEGSWLTVV.

This chain joins TRBV5-1 and TRBJ2-6, with D perhaps TRBD2 (6 bases). The CDR3 loop spans 16 amino acids. Per germline, CDR1 SGHRS and CDR2 YFSETQ. V dropped 5 bases and J dropped 2 bases, with 14 bases sitting between them. The CDR3 here is CASRRAGGAGANVLTF. The CDR3 bases are TGCGCCAGCAGACGAGCCGGAGGGGCTGGGGCCAACGTCCTGACTTTC.

In the case of this clone: A read error may produce the germline difference seen at one junction end. V is TRBV7-7 and J is TRBJ2-2, with 9 bases matching TRBD1. The CDR3 consists of 14 residues. Germline V CDR1 and CDR2: SSHAT, FNYEAQ (reference sequence). The CDR3 reads CASSPGQGTGELFF. As DNA, the CDR3 is TGTGCTAGCAGCCCGGGACAGGGTACCGGGGAGCTGTTTTTT.

The chain has TRBV6-5 and TRBJ2-1, with a tentative D call TRBD1 (6 bases). Deletions cut 4 bases from V and 5 bases from J, with 12 bases between. This CDR3 spans 14 amino acids. CDR1 and CDR2 (germline): MNHEY, SVGAGI. CDR3 amino acids: CASSSRGNHNEQFF. Here the CDR3 DNA reads TGTGCCAGCAGTTCGAGGGGGAACCACAATGAGCAGTTCTTC.

The CDR3 sequence: CASGDRASYEQYF. As DNA, the CDR3 is TGCGCCAGCGGGGACAGGGCCTCCTACGAGCAGTACTTC. The rearrangement links TRBV5-1 to TRBJ2-7; 9 nucleotides line up with TRBD1. V lost 7 bases to trimming and J lost 0 bases; unmatched junction nucleotides: 2. This CDR3 is built from 13 residues. Germline V gene data show CDR1 as SGHRS and CDR2 as YFSETQ.

The CDR3 nucleotides are TGTGCCAGCAGCTTGGGGAGCGGGAGGGGCAATGAGCAGTTCTTC. Amino acid sequence: CASSLGSGRGNEQFF. The V and J genes are TRBV5-4 and TRBJ2-1, with 10 bases aligning to TRBD2. Germline loops: CDR1 SGHNT, CDR2 YYREEE (reference sequence). This CDR3 contains 15 residues. V was pared by 0 bases and J by 6 bases, with 3 bases of the junction left unmatched.

This sequence joins TRBV4-2 and TRBJ1-3; 8 positions agree with TRBD1. The CDR3 is 15 residues long. The V segment lost 3 bases and the J segment 6 bases; nucleotides outside the gene matches: 7. From germline, CDR1 is LGHNA and CDR2 YNFKEQ. CDR3 amino acids: CASSQDQGASNTIYF. The CDR3 DNA reads TGTGCCAGCAGCCAGGATCAGGGGGCGTCAAACACCATATATTTT.

The J gene is TRBJ2-5, the V gene TRBV6-1; possibly TRBD2 for D (5 bases). Matching the DNA end better, TRBJ2-7 makes the J call doubtful. The CDR3 covers 14 residues. The germline V gene encodes CDR1 MNHNS and CDR2 SASEGT. CDR3 residues: CASSEGELSYEQYF. CDR3 DNA: TGTGCCAGCAGTGAAGGGGAGCTCTCCTACGAGCAGTACTTC.

The chain combines TRBV7-9 with TRBJ2-1; D might be TRBD2 (5 bases). Germline CDR1 and CDR2: SEHNR and FQNEAQ (reference sequence). V dropped 2 bases and J dropped 4 bases, with 15 bases sitting between them. This CDR3 region has 16 residues. The CDR3 sequence is CASSLKQRSLYNEQFF. The CDR3 region has the DNA TGTGCCAGCAGCTTAAAACAGCGGAGCCTGTACAATGAGCAGTTCTTC.

V gene TRBV28 combines with J gene TRBJ2-3; the match to TRBD2 covers 10 bases. The ends lost 6 bases at V and 6 bases at J; junction bases unmatched: 15. CDR3 length equals 17 residues. Germline V lookup: CDR1 MDHEN, CDR2 SYDVKM. The CDR3, as DNA: TGTGCCAGCAGACGTCTAGCGGGAGTTAAATCTATTGATACGCAGTATTTT. Residues: CASRRLAGVKSIDTQYF.

This clone has more than one count but fewer than ten. The V gene is TRBV4-2, the J gene TRBJ1-4; 10 bases are a match to TRBD1. The CDR3 consists of 16 residues. Germline loops: CDR1 LGHNA, CDR2 YNFKEQ. The ends lost 3 bases at V and 6 bases at J; junction bases unmatched: 7. For the CDR3, the DNA is TGTGCCAGCAGCCAGGCCTTCGGGACAGGGGATGAAAAACTGTTTTTT. Translated, it gives CASSQAFGTGDEKLFF.

CDR3 region: CASSDSTGGADTQYF. DNA of the CDR3: TGTGCCAGCAGTGACTCGACAGGGGGCGCAGATACGCAGTATTTT. The V and J genes are TRBV6-4 and TRBJ2-3, with TRBD1 matching over 10 bases. Germline V gene sequence: CDR1 MRHNA, CDR2 SNTAGT. With V trimmed by 0 bases and J by 4 bases, 1 base remained unmatched. This CDR3 is 15 amino acids long.

This clone was seen a handful of times. V usage is TRBV2 and J usage is TRBJ1-3; 9 bases map to TRBD1. The V and J ends lost 8 bases and 11 bases, in that order; junction bases with no gene match: 10. The CDR3 contains 13 residues. In germline, CDR1 is SNHLY, CDR2 FYNNEI. CDR3 in amino acids: CASLGQGRKAIYF. As DNA, the CDR3 is TGTGCCAGCCTGGGACAGGGAAGGAAAGCCATATATTTT.

The rearrangement uses TRBV5-1 and TRBJ1-2; TRBD1 matches at 11 bases. Trimming removed 5 bases from V and 3 bases from J; junction bases left unmatched: 6. The CDR3 extends over 15 amino acids. Germline CDR1 and CDR2: SGHRS and YFSETQ. The CDR3 nucleotides are TGCGCCAGCAGACCCGGACAGGGGGCACACTATGGCTACACCTTC. Protein: CASRPGQGAHYGYTF.

The CDR3 coding sequence is TGTGCCTGGTGGATGGGGGGTGGCACTGAAGCTTTCTTT. As protein: CAWWMGGGTEAFF. This chain links TRBV30 with TRBJ1-1; a weak D match, TRBD1 (5 bases). Trimming took off 5 bases at V and 4 bases at J, with 14 bases between the two ends. The CDR3 has 13 amino acids. Germline values: CDR1 GTSNPN, CDR2 SVGIG (reference sequence).

The CDR3 region is CASTTGKERETQYF. In nucleotides, the CDR3 is TGTGCCAGTACGACAGGGAAGGAGAGAGAGACCCAGTACTTC. The chain has TRBV6-5 and TRBJ2-5; 7 bases are a match to TRBD1. Germline values: CDR1 MNHEY, CDR2 SVGAGI. This CDR3 spans 14 amino acids. V gave up 9 bases and J gave up 4 bases; unmatched junction bases: 11.

The chain has TRBV13 and TRBJ2-7; 10 bases line up with TRBD1. Germline V gene data show CDR1 as PRHDT and CDR2 as FYEKMQ (reference sequence). Unmatched junction bases numbered 7, after V lost 5 bases and J lost 6 bases. This CDR3 has 14 amino acids. In DNA form, the CDR3 reads TGTGCCAGCAGCCGCCGGGACAGGGGTAGCGAGCAGTACTTC. Amino acids: CASSRRDRGSEQYF.

The chain is built from TRBV6-4 and TRBJ2-7; 11 bases map to TRBD2. Germline loops: CDR1 MRHNA, CDR2 SNTAGT. Germline trimming cut 2 bases from V and 1 base from J; bases unmatched to any gene: 10. The CDR3 extends over 18 amino acids. This CDR3 is CASSDPYIRLAGSYEQYF. The CDR3 DNA sequence: TGTGCCAGCAGTGACCCTTACATTAGACTAGCGGGGTCCTACGAGCAGTACTTC.

The genes are TRBV13 and TRBJ2-2; 7 bases are a match to TRBD1. Looked up from germline, CDR1 is PRHDT and CDR2 is FYEKMQ (reference sequence). Germline trimming cut 5 bases from V and 5 bases from J; bases unmatched to any gene: 8. The CDR3 sequence is 15 residues long. CDR3 amino acids: CASSTPAGGTGELFF. DNA for the CDR3: TGTGCCAGCAGCACTCCGGCAGGGGGTACCGGGGAGCTGTTTTTT.